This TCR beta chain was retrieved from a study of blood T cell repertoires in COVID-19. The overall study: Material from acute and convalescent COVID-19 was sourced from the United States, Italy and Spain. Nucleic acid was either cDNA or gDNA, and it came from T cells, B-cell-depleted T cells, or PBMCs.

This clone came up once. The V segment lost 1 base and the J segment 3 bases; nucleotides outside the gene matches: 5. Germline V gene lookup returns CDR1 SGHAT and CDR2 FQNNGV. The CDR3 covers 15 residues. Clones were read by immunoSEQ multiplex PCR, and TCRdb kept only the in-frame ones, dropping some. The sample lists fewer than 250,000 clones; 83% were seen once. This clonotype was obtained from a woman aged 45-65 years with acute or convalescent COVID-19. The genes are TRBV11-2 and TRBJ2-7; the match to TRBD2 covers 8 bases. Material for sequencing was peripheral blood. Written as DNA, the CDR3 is TGTGCCAGCAGCTTAGGGATAGCGGGACTCTACGAGCAGTACTTC. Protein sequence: CASSLGIAGLYEQYF. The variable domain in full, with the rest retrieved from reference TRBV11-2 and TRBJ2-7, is EAGVAQSPRYKIIEKRQSVAFWCNPISGHATLYWYQQILGQGPKLLIQFQNNGVVDDSQLPKDRFSAERLKGVDSTLKIQPAKLEDSAVYLCASSLGIAGLYEQYFGPGTRLTVT.